Following are 12 T cell receptor beta chains from one sample sequenced in a study of T cells in Graves' hyperthyroidism and ophthalmopathy. From RNA transcripts, TCR beta CDR3 regions were amplified. First-round RT-PCR with HTBI primers amplified the TCR CDR3 region. TCRdb processed the multiplex PCR reads anew with MiXCR; each CDR3 protein has one entry. The table shows 450,000 to 650,000 distinct CDR3 sequences, with under 20% occurring only once. Sample: blood. Receptor source: a woman between 18 and 29 years old with Graves' ophthalmopathy.

In its sample, this clonotype was seen many times. This chain connects TRBV3-1 to TRBJ2-7; D is unresolved. Germline lookup yields CDR1 LGHDT and CDR2 YNNKEL (reference sequence). The V end was cut by 0 bases, the J end by 1 base, with 7 bases between. The CDR3 loop spans 14 amino acids. The CDR3 nucleotides are TGTGCCAGCAGCCAAGATACTTTGTCCTACGAGCAGTACTTC. This encodes CASSQDTLSYEQYF.

The rearrangement joins TRBV4-3 to TRBJ1-1, with TRBD1 as a possible D gene (6 bases). Trimming shortened V by 4 bases and J by 6 bases, and 15 bases separated the two germline ends. This CDR3 has 14 amino acids. Germline lookup yields CDR1 LGHNA and CDR2 YSLEER. CDR3 residues: CASSPNLQGAEAFF. CDR3 DNA sequence: TGCGCCAGCAGCCCAAACTTACAGGGCGCTGAAGCTTTCTTT.

This clonotype was detected many times. This chain joins TRBV7-2 and TRBJ2-5, with TRBD1 matching 7 bases. CDR1 is SGHTA, CDR2 FQGNSA, per germline. CDR3 length: 15 amino acids. V was clipped by 5 bases and J by 2 bases; unmatched bases: 8. In nucleotides, the CDR3 is TGTGCCAGCAGCCCCTCGGGGACAGCACAAGAGACCCAGTACTTC. Encoded protein: CASSPSGTAQETQYF.

This chain joins TRBV28 and TRBJ2-7; D may be TRBD1 or TRBD2 (5 bases each). Trimming pared 4 bases from V and 2 bases from J, leaving 15 bases between. The V gene's germline CDR1 is MDHEN and CDR2 SYDVKM. The CDR3 runs to 15 residues. The CDR3 here is CASSWGRDRTYEQYF. CDR3 sequence (DNA): TGTGCCAGCAGTTGGGGTCGGGACCGTACCTACGAGCAGTACTTC.

This clonotype has more than one count but fewer than ten. The chain is built from TRBV6-2 or TRBV6-3 and TRBJ1-6, with D possibly TRBD1 on 6 matching bases. The CDR3 has 15 residues. Germline lookup yields CDR1 MNHEY and CDR2 SVGEGT. V lost 6 bases, J lost 7 bases, and 16 bases lay in between. As DNA, the CDR3 is TGTGCCAGCAGCCACCGAAGCGGGACAAATTCACCCCTCCACTTT. Residues: CASSHRSGTNSPLHF.

This clonotype showed up many times. The germline gene is not matched at one end of the junction; a read error may be the cause. The chain couples TRBV5-1 to TRBJ2-2, with 10 bases matching TRBD1. The V gene's germline CDR1 is SGHRS and CDR2 YFSETQ. This CDR3 region has 14 residues. The CDR3 region is CASSPGQGAGELFF. CDR3 nucleotide sequence: TGTGCCAGCAGTCCCGGACAGGGGGCCGGGGAGCTGTTTTTT. The complete variable domain, with remaining parts taken from reference TRBV5-1 and TRBJ2-2, reads KAGVTQTPRYLIKTRGQQVTLSCSPISGHRSVSWYQQTPGQGLQFLFEYFSETQRNKGNFPGRFSGRQFSNSRSEMNVSTLELGDSALYLCASSPGQGAGELFFGEGSRLTVL.

This clonotype was counted at least ten times. V gene TRBV2 combines with J gene TRBJ2-2; D perhaps matches TRBD1 (5 bases). V was clipped by 4 bases and J by 8 bases, with 14 bases between them. The CDR3 is 14 amino acids. Germline CDR1 and CDR2: SNHLY and FYNNEI. The chain's CDR3 is CASSVGSRVGELFF. The DNA for the CDR3 is TGTGCCAGCAGTGTAGGGTCCAGGGTAGGGGAGCTGTTTTTT.

In this sample, this clonotype turned up a few times. This chain links TRBV4-3 with TRBJ2-1, with D perhaps matching TRBD1 (6 bases). The germline V gene encodes CDR1 LGHNA and CDR2 YSLEER. Trimming removed 0 bases at V and 6 bases at J, with 18 bases between. The CDR3 has 17 residues. The CDR3 DNA follows: TGCGCCAGCAGCCAAGATCCCGTTCAGGGGTCGGTCAATGAGCAGTTCTTC. It encodes CASSQDPVQGSVNEQFF.

This clonotype was seen ten or more times. The rearrangement uses TRBV12-3 or TRBV12-4 and TRBJ1-1, with D hard to call. V gave up 6 bases and J gave up 0 bases, with 14 bases separating them. The CDR3 extends over 15 amino acids. CDR3 DNA: TGTGCCAGCAGCCTTGTAGGGATCTTGAACACTGAAGCTTTCTTT. Protein sequence: CASSLVGILNTEAFF.

This clonotype was seen many times. The J gene is TRBJ2-1, the V gene TRBV10-3, with 7 bases lining up with TRBD1. The germline V gene encodes CDR1 ENHRY and CDR2 SYGVKD. This CDR3 contains 14 residues. Germline trimming cut 3 bases from V and 5 bases from J; bases unmatched to any gene: 4. The CDR3 nucleotides read TGTGCCATCAGTGAACGGGGACAGAACAATGAGCAGTTCTTC. Its protein is CAISERGQNNEQFF.

The chain combines TRBV4-1 with TRBJ2-2, with 7 bases that match TRBD1. Germline V gives CDR1 MGHRA, CDR2 YSYEKL. V lost 0 bases to trimming and J lost 1 base; unmatched junction nucleotides: 2. The CDR3 extends over 16 amino acids. This chain's CDR3 is CASSQERTGNTGELFF. CDR3 in DNA: TGCGCCAGCAGCCAAGAACGGACAGGGAACACCGGGGAGCTGTTTTTT.

This clonotype occurred many times. The gene calls are TRBV30 and TRBJ1-1; 7 bases fit TRBD1. V shed 0 bases and J 11 bases; nucleotides not matched to a gene: 6. The germline V gene encodes CDR1 GTSNPN and CDR2 SVGIG (reference sequence). This CDR3 is built from 12 residues. CDR3 sequence (DNA): TGTGCCTGGAGTGTTAGCACAGGGGCCGCTTTCTTT. As protein: CAWSVSTGAAFF.